This note documents a single T cell receptor (beta chain) sequence. The record originates from a study of blood T cell repertoires in COVID-19. Unmatched junction bases numbered 13, after V lost 3 bases and J lost 8 bases. The CDR3 covers 15 residues. The germline V gene has CDR1 GTSNPN and CDR2 SVGIG (reference sequence). Produced via immunoSEQ multiplex PCR; TCRdb's table is partial and in-frame only. Seen here are more than 250,000 clones, around four fifths observed once, and the top ten hold about 4.3%. The TCR originated in a man between 60 and 70 years old who had recovered from COVID-19. The sample comprised peripheral blood. This chain connects TRBV30 to TRBJ1-3; 7 nucleotides agree with TRBD1. CDR3 bases: TGTGCCTGGAGGGGGGACAGAACCATTCCAGACACCATATATTTT. It translates to CAWRGDRTIPDTIYF. The full variable domain, its missing parts supplied by reference TRBV30 and TRBJ1-3, is SQTIHQWPATLVQPVGSPLSLECTVEGTSNPNLYWYRQAAGRGLQLLFYSVGIGQISSEVPQNLSASRPQDRQFILSSKKLLLSDSGFYLCAWRGDRTIPDTIYFGEGSWLTVV.